This T cell receptor (beta chain) was profiled in a study of vaccination effects on CD4 cells after COVID-19. About the research overall: Participants received two doses of either the BNT162b2 or mRNA-1273 vaccine.

TCRdb keeps only in-frame clones here, not all; method: immunoSEQ multiplex PCR. The table includes tens of thousands of clones, around 70% detected once. CD4+ T cells specific for antigen were expanded with viral peptide pools by the ViraFEST assay before sequencing. Scientists isolated CD4+ T cells after a roughly nine-day culture period ended. According to PCR results, the person was infected with SARS-CoV-2 between March and December 2020. Every well housed some 1.8 million PBMC, which grew in culture alongside around 9.9 IU/ml IL-2 and approximately 10 ug/ml peptides. Trimming took off 1 base at V and 4 bases at J, with 10 bases between the two ends. This CDR3 is built from 14 residues. Germline values: CDR1 SEHNR, CDR2 FQNEAQ (reference sequence). Notes on this clone: Its antigen remains unidentified.

Points from the study as a whole: Early timepoints after infection were absent, and convalescent patients were few in the study.

J is TRBJ2-5 and V is TRBV7-9; the D is unclear. The clonotype was recovered from a human donor who had a prior SARS-CoV-2 infection. The sample consisted of CD4+ T cells from PBMCs cultured with HCoV-NL63 spike peptides, taken before COVID-19 vaccination. The CDR3: CASSLVAAAETQYF. The CDR3 nucleotides are TGTGCCAGCAGCTTAGTCGCGGCGGCAGAGACCCAGTACTTC.